The 2 T cell receptor beta chains listed next were all sequenced from one sample in a study of regulatory T cells in long-lasting Graves disease. Both iRepertoire HTBI primers and Arm-PCR of CDR3 regions were used to build the TCR beta libraries. TCRdb re-analysed the multiplex PCR reads in MiXCR, keeping a single row per CDR3 protein. This table has 400,000 to 500,000 distinct CDR3 sequences, about 20% appearing once. Time point reported: persistent/refractory GD, antithyroid drugs over 5 years with positive TRAb. Following extraction of RNA from PBMCs, that RNA was used to make the TCR library. The sequences come from peripheral blood mononuclear cells (PBMCs), collected when the disease was refractory, from a patient treated with antithyroid drugs. The receptors come from a female donor with Graves disease.

There are a few counts of this clonotype. This chain connects TRBV25-1 to TRBJ2-7; tentatively, D is TRBD2 (7 bases). V lost 1 base and J 2 bases, leaving 15 bases between the germline ends. Germline-derived CDR1 and CDR2 are MGHDK and SYGVNS. The CDR3 contains 16 residues. The CDR3 here is CASSELAGDMTYEQYF. CDR3 nucleotides: TGTGCCAGCAGTGAATTGGCGGGGGACATGACCTACGAGCAGTACTTC.

This clonotype has at least ten counts. The rearrangement uses TRBV9 and TRBJ1-1; D gene uncertain. Germline V lookup: CDR1 SGDLS, CDR2 YYNGEE. Deletions cut 1 base from V and 1 base from J, with 5 bases between. This CDR3 region has 13 residues. The CDR3 protein is CASSVMGNTEAFF. In DNA, the CDR3 is TGTGCCAGCAGCGTAATGGGGAACACTGAAGCTTTCTTT.